This TCR beta chain was found in a study of blood T cell repertoires in COVID-19. Study summary: Samples representing acute and convalescent COVID-19 were sourced from the United States, Italy and Spain.

The CDR3 spans 15 residues. The table came from immunoSEQ multiplex PCR; TCRdb's copy has only in-frame clones and leaves some out. The table has about 80,000 clones, 78% seen once. The J gene is TRBJ1-5, the V gene TRBV21-1; TRBD1 is the table's D call, not checked against the DNA. TRBV21-1 is termed a pseudogene. The sequenced material came from peripheral blood. The clonotype originates from a human donor in a cohort sampled during active COVID-19. The CDR3 spells CASSKVGTGQQPQHF. CDR3 bases: TGTGCCAGCAGCAAAGTAGGCACAGGGCAACAGCCCCAGCATTTT.